The clone carrying this T cell receptor (beta chain) was recorded only once. The CDR3 totals 16 residues. The germline V gene encodes CDR1 SQVTM and CDR2 ANQGSEA. Trimming cost V 4 bases and J 4 bases; bases outside gene matches: 7. These data belong to a study of blood T cell repertoires in COVID-19. Profiling relied on immunoSEQ multiplex PCR, and the TCRdb table lists in-frame clones only, not all of them. In the table there are 150,000 or so clones, 75% to 90% of which are singletons. The V call is TRBV29-1, the J call TRBJ2-3, with 14 bases that match TRBD2. The sequencing input was PBMCs or T cells enriched from blood (not recorded which). The receptor comes from a woman aged 60-75 years who had recovered from COVID-19. The CDR3 spells CSVGGTSGRVADTQYF. The DNA of the CDR3 is TGCAGCGTTGGAGGGACTAGCGGGAGAGTCGCAGATACGCAGTATTTT.